This T cell receptor beta chain was observed in a study of neurological immune-mediated disorders. MiXCR, applied by TCRdb to the 5' RACE reads, yields one record per CDR3 protein. This table has roughly 74,000 distinct CDR3 sequences, roughly 5% appearing once. CDR3 length: 14 residues. Trimming left V 6 bases short and J 7 bases short, with 18 bases between. From germline, CDR1 is MNHEY and CDR2 SVGAGI. The sample taken for sequencing was PBMCs. The rearrangement links TRBV6-5 to TRBJ1-2, with TRBD1 as a possible D gene (5 bases). This sequence was found in a man aged 18 to 29 with multiple sclerosis. The DNA of the CDR3 is TGTGCCAGCAGCCCCCAGGGAGGTCGTGTTGGCTACACCTTC. It translates to CASSPQGGRVGYTF.